A selection of T cell receptor beta chains follows, all from one sample in a study of blood T cell repertoires in COVID-19. This table comes from immunoSEQ multiplex PCR, and its TCRdb copy is limited to in-frame clones, with some not included. This sample carries approximately 110,000 clones, 65% to 80% of them seen once, and the ten largest clones take more than 20%. Sequences were obtained from peripheral blood. These receptors were taken from an older man with active or convalescent COVID-19. Each CDR3 is given with its conserved first and last residue. The order of the fields is D gene, J gene, clone size, V gene, CDR3 DNA, CDR3 protein. The D gene is left open where the match is weak. Not every row has a clone size; where given, it reads once, few, many or a size class.

.	TRBJ2-7	.	TRBV2	TGTGCCAGCGAAAACAGGGCCTCCTACGAGCAGTACTTC	CASENRASYEQYF
.	TRBJ2-5	.	TRBV11-2	TGTGCCAGCAGCTTGAGTCTAGCTGAGACCCAGTACTTC	CASSLSLAETQYF
TRBD1	TRBJ1-2	.	TRBV10-3	TGTGCCATCAGTGAGTCTTGGACAGGGGGAGAAGATAACTATGGCTACACCTTC	CAISESWTGGEDNYGYTF
TRBD2	TRBJ2-3	once	TRBV15	TGTGCCACCAGCTCCCAAGCGGGATCTAGCACAGATACGCAGTATTTT	CATSSQAGSSTDTQYF
.	TRBJ1-1	.	TRBV30	TGTGCCTGGATTGCCCGGGGGATCACCACTGAAGCTTTCTTT	CAWIARGITTEAFF
.	TRBJ1-3	few	TRBV7-9	TGTGCCAGCAGCCTTACTTTTACCTCTGGAAACACCATATATTTT	CASSLTFTSGNTIYF
.	TRBJ2-2	.	TRBV9	TGTGCCAGCAGCGCCCCCTCCAGGGCTGGCACCGGGGAGCTGTTTTTT	CASSAPSRAGTGELFF
.	TRBJ1-2	.	TRBV29-1	TGCAGCGTTGTCCTGGGGGGCTATGGCTACACCTTC	CSVVLGGYGYTF
TRBD2	TRBJ2-7	few	TRBV7-9	TGTGCCAGCAGCGCCCTAGCGGGGGGCTCCTACGAGCAGTACTTC	CASSALAGGSYEQYF
.	TRBJ1-1	.	TRBV7-2	TGTGCCAGCAGCTACAGGATGAACACTGAAGCTTTCTTT	CASSYRMNTEAFF